This TCR beta chain was sequenced for a study of T cell responses to AZD1222 COVID-19 vaccine (TCRdb year 2021). With regard to the full study: A total of around 240 trial participants underwent TCR sequencing, of whom some 210 received two doses of AZD1222 and around 26 received two doses of the MenACWY control vaccine. Enrollment into the trials was organized by age into subgroups of 18-55, 56-69 and 70-plus years, and those subgroups contained roughly 150, 30 and 60 TCR-sequenced participants, respectively. Broad study findings and their caveats: Because no day 14 peak-response samples were available, the repertoires could be characterized only after the peak T cell response. CD4 TCRs associated with the vaccine covered the entire spike protein, and the dominant responses were in regions 160-218 and 743-854. Reportedly, close to half of the unique spike-specific TCRs recognized epitopes lying outside the regions that are mutated in the B.1.351 and B.1.1.7 variants. Conclusions about previously exposed vaccinees are limited, since just five or six AZD1222 recipients were seropositive for SARS-CoV-2 at baseline. In the small 56-69-year group, the increase in depth fell short of significance, most likely because of low power. After two AZD1222 doses, spike-specific TCR breadth and depth were significantly higher than at day 0 and than in MenACWY recipients. Participants were mostly white British and included more females than males, and it was suggested by the authors that clonal diversity may have been underestimated.

As regards this clone: There is no known antigen for this receptor. No base qualities exist here, and no much larger clone lies one base off it.

The CDR3 regions of human TCRbeta chains were analyzed by immunosequencing. For the original study's pipeline: Repertoire TCRs were matched against a reference library of SARS-CoV-2-specific TCRs generated with the MIRA antigen-specificity platform. Breadth was defined as the fraction of unique TCRs that were SARS-CoV-2-associated. Depth was defined as the fraction of total T cells that were SARS-CoV-2-associated. Using the MIRA data, every spike-specific TCR was mapped to the spike region that the TCR reacted to and assigned to either a CD4 or a CD8 class. Log10-transformed breadth and depth values were compared by one-way ANOVA with Sidak's multiple comparisons tests. Drawn from immuneACCESS, this table holds only the in-frame rearrangements with V and J called that TCRdb kept. Clones are partly lost; checked studies trace under half to an unresolved V gene and leave the rest unexplained. From that table come the V and J calls and clone size; the DNA was used to work out D and trimming. Counted in this sample were approximately 140,000 clones; around 91% of them appeared once. About 10% of the sample rests with the top ten.

Reading from cysteine to phenylalanine, the CDR3 counts 20 amino acids. The sequence is cut down to CDR3 DNA, 60 bases in frame from base 1. Taken from the germline V gene, the CDR1 and CDR2 loops are MGHRA and YSYEKL. Germline trimming: 4 bases from V, 2 bases from J; junction bases outside gene matches: 18. The time point label, as the study defines it: about 28 days (+/-7) after the second vaccine dose. Because spike-specific TCR depth and breadth did not differ between the two schedules, AZD1222 recipients who got a second dose at roughly 4 weeks were pooled with those who got a second dose at roughly 12 weeks. Vaccinee samples were obtained from the UK trials COV001 and COV002, which included a single-blind randomized controlled phase 2/3 trial of AZD1222 (ChAdOx1 nCoV-19) in healthy adults. For TCRbeta chain sequencing, PBMC samples were collected from trial participants at day 0 and at day 28 after the second dose.

The starting material was peripheral blood, obtained 28 days after the second AZD1222 dose. The receptor chain draws on TRBV4-1 and TRBJ1-5; TRBD1 fits 9 bases in the junction. This TCR derives from an adult who received the AZD1222 COVID-19 vaccine. Read as DNA, the sequence is TGCGCCAGCAGCCCGACAGGGGGAGAGTGGGGGACTATTGGCAATCAGCCCCAGCATTTT. Translation gives CASSPTGGEWGTIGNQPQHF.